The source of this TCR beta chain is a study of blood T cell repertoires in COVID-19. Turning to the study itself: COVID-19 samples, acute and convalescent, were from the United States, Italy and Spain. T cells, B-cell-depleted T cells, or PBMCs supplied cDNA or gDNA.

Original methodology: Reference gene primers were amplified, and this amplification served to estimate nucleated cell counts. Produced via immunoSEQ multiplex PCR; TCRdb's table is partial and in-frame only. The DNA was the basis for D and trimming; V, J and clone size are from that table. Here the sample spans approximately 320,000 clones, 85% being singletons. V was trimmed by 3 bases and J by 5 bases, leaving 8 bases between them. Germline V gene sequence: CDR1 DFQATT, CDR2 SNEGSKA (reference sequence). The CDR3 spans 12 residues. The sequence was collected from a human donor in a cohort sampled during active COVID-19. The sequenced sample consisted of peripheral blood. This chain joins TRBV20-1 and TRBJ1-5; no firm D call. CDR3 bases: TGCAGTGCTAGTCAGTCTGATCAGCCCCAGCATTTT. Amino acids: CSASQSDQPQHF.